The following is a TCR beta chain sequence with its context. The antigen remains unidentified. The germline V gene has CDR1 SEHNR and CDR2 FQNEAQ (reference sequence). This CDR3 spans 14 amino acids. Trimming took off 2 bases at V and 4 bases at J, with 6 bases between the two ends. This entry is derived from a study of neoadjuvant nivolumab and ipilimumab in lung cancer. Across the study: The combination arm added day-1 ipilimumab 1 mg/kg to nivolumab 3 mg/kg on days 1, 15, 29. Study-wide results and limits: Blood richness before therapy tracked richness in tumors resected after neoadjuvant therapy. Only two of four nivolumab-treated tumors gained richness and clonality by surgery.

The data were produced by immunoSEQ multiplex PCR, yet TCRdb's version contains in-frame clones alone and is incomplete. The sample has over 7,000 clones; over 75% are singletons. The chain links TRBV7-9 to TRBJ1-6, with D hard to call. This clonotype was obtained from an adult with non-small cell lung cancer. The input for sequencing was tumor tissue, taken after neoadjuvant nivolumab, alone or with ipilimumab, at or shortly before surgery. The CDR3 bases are TGTGCCAGCAGCTTAATGGGTTATAATTCACCCCTCCACTTT. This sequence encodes CASSLMGYNSPLHF.